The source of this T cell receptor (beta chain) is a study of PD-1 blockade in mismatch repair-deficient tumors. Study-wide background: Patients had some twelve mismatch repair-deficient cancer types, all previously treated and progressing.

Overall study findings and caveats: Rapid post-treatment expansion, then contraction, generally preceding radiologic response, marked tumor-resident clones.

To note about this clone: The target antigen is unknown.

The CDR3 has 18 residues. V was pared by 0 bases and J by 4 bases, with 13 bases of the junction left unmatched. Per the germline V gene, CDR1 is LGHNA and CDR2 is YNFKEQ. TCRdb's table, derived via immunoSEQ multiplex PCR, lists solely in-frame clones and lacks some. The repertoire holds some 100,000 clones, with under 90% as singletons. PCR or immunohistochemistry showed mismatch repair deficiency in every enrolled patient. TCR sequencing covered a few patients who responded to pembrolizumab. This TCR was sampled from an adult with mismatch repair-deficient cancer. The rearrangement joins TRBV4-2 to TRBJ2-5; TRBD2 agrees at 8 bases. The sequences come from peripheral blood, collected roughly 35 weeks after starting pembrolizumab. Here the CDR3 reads CASSQDEGSGIGRETQYF. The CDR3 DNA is TGTGCCAGCAGCCAAGATGAGGGTAGCGGGATAGGCAGAGAGACCCAGTACTTC.